This TCR beta chain was observed in a study of T-cell reconstitution after alpha-beta-depleted transplantation in children (TCRdb year 2016). With regard to the full study: The study quantitatively tracked T-cell immune reconstitution after TCRalphabeta/CD19-depleted allogeneic hematopoietic cell transplantation in children using TCR repertoire profiling. On the study overall, not on this receptor specifically: The apparently early recovery of alphabetaT-cell counts about two months after transplant reportedly depended on only several hundred rapidly expanded clones that came from non-depleted graft cells. Over subsequent months, a decline in hyperexpanded clone frequencies was noted, and after one year, T-cell counts and TCRbeta diversity were mostly ascribed to newly produced T cells. The high TCRbeta diversity at day 60 in some patients was ascribed to recipient T cells and intrathymic progenitors that had survived conditioning.

The library was built by means of PCR. These reads were obtained on an Illumina HiSeq 2500. TCR library preparation used molecular barcoding, with unique molecular identifiers applied to normalize quantification of the TCRbeta repertoire. TCRdb took the public reads, trimmed them with fastp at Q25, ran MiXCR for clone calling and kept in-frame beta chains. CDR3 protein sequences are deduplicated, and each keeps its most common genes and DNA. The sample table lists fewer than 150,000 distinct CDR3 sequences, 9.7% of them with a count of one. The ten largest clones capture less than 25% of the sample. This clonotype has ten or more counts. Its recognized antigen is unknown. One base away there is no much larger clone; base qualities are not given. The CDR3 contains 14 residues, cysteine and phenylalanine counted. The CDR3 DNA has 42 bases and is translated from base 1. V is pared back by 8 bases and J by 0 bases, with 13 bases lying between the germline termini. The germline V gene (reference sequence) provides CDR1 MNHEY and CDR2 SMNVEV.

The treatment or condition label, read with the paper, signifies: allogeneic hematopoietic cell transplantation with graft depleted of TCRalphabeta T cells and CD19 B cells. The children who served as transplant recipients had been given grafts of TCRalphabeta/CD19-depleted allogeneic hematopoietic cells. The sequence came from a girl in the first two years of life who had a stem cell transplant for combined immunodeficiency, so the T cells may come from the graft donor. This specimen consisted of PBMCs, mostly from graft donor cells, obtained 180 days after TCRalphabeta/CD19-depleted stem cell transplant. The chain is assembled from TRBV27 and TRBJ1-2; perhaps TRBD1 is the D gene, with 5 bases matching. The CDR3 in this case is CASPPGGANYGYTF. The DNA sequence is TGTGCCAGCCCCCCCGGGGGAGCTAACTATGGCTACACCTTC.